This T cell receptor (beta chain) was recorded in a study of T-cell memory formation after mild COVID-19. Study-wide results and caveats: Mostly located in CM and EM were contracting CD4+ clones, with contracting CD8+ clones located in EMRA. A balance of CD4 and CD8 characterized clones contracting day 15 to 85, whereas later expanders leaned CD4+.

This clonotype was counted only a few times. Its antigen is not identified. Each CDR3 protein is one row after TCRdb ran MiXCR on the 5' RACE reads. The profile covers roughly 580,000 distinct CDR3 sequences, with approximately 18% appearing a single time and approximately 12% taken by the ten largest. Trimming left V 2 bases short and J 4 bases short, with 9 bases between. This CDR3 contains 14 residues. Germline lookup yields CDR1 SGHDT and CDR2 YYEEEE. This clonotype was obtained from an adult woman who had mild COVID-19 (a few samples of this study predate the infection). Cell type and time point are not known. Sequenced material: PBMCs or a T cell subset sorted from them (not recorded which). This rearrangement joins TRBV5-6 to TRBJ2-2; D is unclear. The DNA of the CDR3 is TGTGCCAGCAGCTTTAGACAAAGCACCGGGGAGCTGTTTTTT. This translates into CASSFRQSTGELFF.